A selection of T cell receptor beta chains follows, all from one sample in a study of T cell repertoires in cytomegalovirus infection. A single record per CDR3 protein comes from TCRdb applying MiXCR to the reads. The table has more than 400,000 distinct CDR3 sequences, about 25% seen once. The specimen sequenced was PBMCs. These receptors originate from a human donor in good health (CMV status not recorded). Some clones in this sample may be carry-over from other donors' samples. Each CDR3 is given with its conserved first and last residue. The order of the fields is J gene, D gene, V gene, clone size, CDR3 protein, CDR3 DNA. A D gene is named only where the DNA matches it firmly. Clone size appears in some rows only: once, few, many, or a class for an expanded clone.

TRBJ1-5 NA TRBV4-3 NA CASSQDISDNQPQHF TGCGCCAGCAGCCAAGATATAAGCGACAATCAGCCCCAGCATTTT
TRBJ2-3 NA TRBV12-3/TRBV12-4 few CASSTRGLTDTQYF TGTGCCAGCAGTACCAGGGGACTCACAGATACGCAGTATTTT
TRBJ1-1 NA TRBV6-2/TRBV6-3 NA CASSYLYTEAFF TGTGCCAGCAGTTATCTGTACACTGAAGCTTTCTTT
TRBJ2-4 NA TRBV7-9 NA CASSSAPGDIQYF TGTGCCAGCAGCTCAGCCCCGGGTGACATTCAGTACTTC
TRBJ2-3 NA TRBV7-2 few CASSQAGPSTDTQYF TGTGCCAGCAGCCAAGCAGGGCCTAGCACAGATACGCAGTATTTT
TRBJ1-2 NA TRBV6-2/TRBV6-3 few CASRWTATYGYTF TGTGCCAGCAGATGGACCGCAACCTATGGCTACACCTTC
TRBJ1-6 TRBD1 TRBV7-8 NA CASSYQGGNSPLHF TGTGCCAGCAGCTACCAGGGGGGGAATTCACCCCTCCACTTT
TRBJ1-5 NA TRBV19 once CASSPSGYSNQPQHF TGTGCCAGTAGCCCCTCGGGGTATAGCAATCAGCCCCAGCATTTT
TRBJ2-1 NA TRBV10-3 NA CATLGGGAKNEQFF TGTGCCACACTCGGAGGGGGCGCGAAGAATGAGCAGTTCTTC
TRBJ2-1 TRBD2 TRBV20-1 few CSAASGGNNEQFF TGCAGTGCAGCTAGCGGGGGCAACAATGAGCAGTTCTTC
TRBJ1-5 TRBD1 TRBV4-1 few CASSQNRGQGYVQPQHF TGCGCCAGCAGCCAAAATCGTGGACAGGGATATGTACAGCCCCAGCATTTT
TRBJ2-1 NA TRBV11-2 NA CASTIWEVDEQFF TGTGCCAGCACCATATGGGAGGTCGATGAGCAGTTCTTC
TRBJ1-4 NA TRBV5-1 NA CASSSGEPNEKLFF TGCGCCAGCAGTTCAGGGGAGCCTAATGAAAAACTGTTTTTT
TRBJ1-2 TRBD1 TRBV7-9 NA CASSLEGTGGSDYGYTF TGTGCCAGCAGCTTAGAGGGGACAGGGGGATCAGACTATGGCTACACCTTC
TRBJ2-7 NA TRBV7-2 NA CASSLFSVEQYF TGTGCCAGCAGCTTATTTAGCGTCGAGCAGTACTTC
TRBJ1-1 NA TRBV6-1 few CASWQPNTEAFF TGTGCCAGCTGGCAGCCGAACACTGAAGCTTTCTTT
TRBJ2-1 NA TRBV29-1 NA CSVQGPARLSYNEQFF TGCAGCGTTCAAGGACCAGCGAGACTCTCCTACAATGAGCAGTTCTTC
TRBJ1-3 NA TRBV6-5 many CASSYSHSRGAAGNTIYF TGTGCCAGCAGTTACTCCCACTCTCGGGGCGCGGCTGGAAACACCATATATTTT
TRBJ1-5 TRBD1 TRBV25-1 few CASSPAGGFPYSNQPQHF TGTGCCAGCAGCCCCGCAGGGGGTTTCCCTTATAGCAATCAGCCCCAGCATTTT
TRBJ2-5 TRBD2 TRBV12-3/TRBV12-4 few CASSAWGTSGPWGTQYF TGTGCCAGCAGTGCCTGGGGGACTAGCGGTCCCTGGGGGACCCAGTACTTC
TRBJ2-1 NA TRBV28 NA CASSPSPYNEQFF TGTGCCAGCAGTCCTAGCCCTTACAATGAGCAGTTCTTC
TRBJ1-5 NA TRBV7-2 many CASSSSGQPQHF TGTGCCAGCAGCTCGAGCGGTCAGCCCCAGCATTTT
TRBJ1-5 NA TRBV27 NA CASSLWGNDQAQHF TGTGCCAGCAGTTTATGGGGTAACGATCAGGCCCAGCATTTT
TRBJ2-2 TRBD2 TRBV2 NA CASRTAGAGELFF TGTGCCAGCAGGACAGCGGGAGCCGGGGAGCTGTTTTTT
TRBJ2-3 NA TRBV7-8 few CASSLTSVGLGDTQYF TGTGCCAGCAGCTTGACCTCCGTGGGACTTGGGGATACGCAGTATTTT
TRBJ2-1 NA TRBV7-9 many CASSKGASAATEQFF TGTGCCAGCTCAAAGGGGGCTAGCGCAGCCACTGAGCAGTTCTTC
TRBJ2-3 NA TRBV5-1 NA CASSPGARWDTQYF TGCGCCAGCAGCCCGGGAGCGCGTTGGGATACGCAGTATTTT
TRBJ1-5 NA TRBV20-1 once CSARSTGGEGPQHF TGCAGTGCTAGATCGACGGGAGGAGAGGGTCCCCAGCATTTT
TRBJ2-1 NA TRBV5-5 NA CASRLAATRDEQFF TGTGCCAGCAGGTTGGCGGCAACCAGAGATGAGCAGTTCTTC
TRBJ1-2 NA TRBV29-1 NA CSVGVSLNYGYTF TGCAGCGTGGGCGTCAGCCTGAACTATGGCTACACCTTC
TRBJ1-5 NA TRBV4-3 NA CASSQEDQRQPQHF TGCGCCAGCAGCCAAGAAGATCAGAGACAGCCCCAGCATTTT
TRBJ2-7 NA TRBV19 few CASSIDRGSYEQYF TGTGCCAGTAGTATAGACAGAGGCAGCTACGAGCAGTACTTC
TRBJ2-3 TRBD1 TRBV6-2/TRBV6-3 NA CAKWERQGLPGDTDTQYF TGTGCCAAGTGGGAACGACAGGGGCTACCTGGTGACACAGATACGCAGTATTTT
TRBJ2-5 NA TRBV28 NA CASRRQEGLMAQETQYF TGTGCCAGCAGAAGACAGGAGGGATTAATGGCCCAAGAGACCCAGTACTTC
TRBJ2-5 NA TRBV5-5 NA CASSPRPAAQETQYF TGTGCCAGCAGCCCTCGTCCGGCAGCCCAAGAGACCCAGTACTTC
TRBJ2-5 TRBD2 TRBV20-1 NA CSARGVTSEETQYF TGCAGTGCTCGGGGGGTAACCTCGGAGGAGACCCAGTACTTC
TRBJ1-1 NA TRBV4-1 few CASSLRERGTEAFF TGCGCCAGCAGCCTTCGGGAGAGGGGGACTGAAGCTTTCTTT
TRBJ1-5 TRBD1 TRBV7-2 many CASSFHQTGANQPQHF TGTGCCAGCAGCTTCCATCAGACAGGGGCGAATCAGCCCCAGCATTTT
TRBJ1-1 TRBD1 TRBV5-1 NA CASSPDRGGNTEAFF TGCGCCAGCAGCCCTGACAGGGGTGGGAACACTGAAGCTTTCTTT
TRBJ2-7 TRBD2 TRBV11-2 NA CASSQGLAGGLYEQYF TGTGCCAGCAGCCAGGGCCTAGCGGGAGGGCTATACGAGCAGTACTTC
TRBJ2-7 TRBD2 TRBV7-6 many CASSFAGGPVKEQYF TGTGCCAGCAGCTTCGCGGGAGGGCCCGTGAAGGAGCAGTACTTC
TRBJ1-3 NA TRBV5-1 NA CASSPTAHSGNTIYF TGCGCCAGCAGCCCGACAGCTCACTCTGGAAACACCATATATTTT
TRBJ2-1 TRBD2 TRBV14 many CASSPTSGRSDEQFF TGTGCCAGCAGCCCGACTAGCGGGAGATCTGATGAGCAGTTCTTC
TRBJ2-7 NA TRBV2 few CASMRLEGSSYEQYF TGTGCCAGCATGCGGTTGGAAGGAAGCTCCTACGAGCAGTACTTC
TRBJ1-4 NA TRBV27 few CASSLQGRGEKLFF TGTGCCAGCAGTCTGCAGGGTAGGGGTGAAAAACTGTTTTTT
TRBJ1-2 NA TRBV7-2 few CASSLAHGRPNYGYTF TGTGCCAGCAGCTTAGCCCACGGCCGTCCTAACTATGGCTACACCTTC
TRBJ2-7 TRBD2 TRBV20-1 NA CSASRGGTLEQYF TGCAGTGCTTCCCGGGGGGGTACCCTCGAGCAGTACTTC
TRBJ2-5 NA TRBV20-1 NA CSAIPDTQETQYF TGCAGTGCCATTCCTGACACACAAGAGACCCAGTACTTC
TRBJ1-1 NA TRBV19 NA CASSTLRLGNTEAFF TGTGCCAGTAGTACCCTCCGCCTGGGGAACACTGAAGCTTTCTTT
TRBJ2-4 NA TRBV2 NA CASSELGPKVANIQYF TGTGCCAGCAGTGAACTGGGACCCAAAGTGGCAAACATTCAGTACTTC
TRBJ2-7 NA TRBV6-2/TRBV6-3 NA CASNLATHHEQYF TGTGCCAGCAACCTAGCAACCCACCACGAGCAGTACTTC
TRBJ1-1 TRBD1 TRBV12-3/TRBV12-4 few CASSDLDRAVTEAFF TGTGCCAGCAGTGACCTGGACAGGGCAGTCACTGAAGCTTTCTTT
TRBJ1-1 NA TRBV12-3/TRBV12-4 few CASGRTEAFF TGTGCCAGTGGGAGGACTGAAGCTTTCTTT